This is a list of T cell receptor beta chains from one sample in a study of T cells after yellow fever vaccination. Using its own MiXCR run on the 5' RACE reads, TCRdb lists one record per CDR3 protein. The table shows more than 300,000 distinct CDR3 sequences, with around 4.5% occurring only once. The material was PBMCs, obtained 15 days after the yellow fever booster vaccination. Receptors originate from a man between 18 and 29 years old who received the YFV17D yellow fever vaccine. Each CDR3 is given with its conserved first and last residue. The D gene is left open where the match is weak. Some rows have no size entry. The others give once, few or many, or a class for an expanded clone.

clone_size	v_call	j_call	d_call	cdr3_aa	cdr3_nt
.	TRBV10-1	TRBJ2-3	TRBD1	CASSDVGDRDPDTQYF	TGCGCCAGCAGTGACGTGGGGGACAGGGATCCCGATACGCAGTATTTT
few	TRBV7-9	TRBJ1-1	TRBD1	CASSYRQGARTEAFF	TGTGCCAGCAGCTATCGACAGGGGGCGCGGACTGAAGCTTTCTTT
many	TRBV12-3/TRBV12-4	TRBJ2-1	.	CASRGEGYEQFF	TGTGCCAGCAGGGGCGAGGGCTATGAGCAGTTCTTC
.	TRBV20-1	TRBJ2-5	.	CSAREGLHQETQYF	TGCAGTGCTAGAGAGGGTCTCCACCAAGAGACCCAGTACTTC
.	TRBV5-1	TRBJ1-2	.	CASSLDGSSFYGYTF	TGCGCCAGCAGCTTGGACGGGAGTTCTTTCTATGGCTACACCTTC
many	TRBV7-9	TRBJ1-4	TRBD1	CASSASGTGMGKLFF	TGTGCCAGCAGCGCCTCCGGGACAGGGATGGGAAAACTGTTTTTT
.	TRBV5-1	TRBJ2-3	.	CASSLSAGSSTDTQYF	TGCGCCAGCAGCTTGTCGGCGGGTTCTAGCACAGATACGCAGTATTTT
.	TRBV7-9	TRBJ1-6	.	CASSLGGARMNSPLHF	TGTGCCAGCAGCTTAGGGGGGGCTAGGATGAATTCACCCCTCCACTTT
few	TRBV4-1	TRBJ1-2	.	CASSQGKDGGPYGYTF	TGCGCCAGCAGCCAAGGGAAGGACGGGGGCCCCTATGGCTACACCTTC
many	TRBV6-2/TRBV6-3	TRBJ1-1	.	CASSRPIRDAFF	TGTGCCAGCAGTCGCCCCATTCGTGATGCTTTCTTT
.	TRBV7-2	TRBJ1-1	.	CASSLVGNSEAFF	TGTGCCAGCAGCTTAGTAGGGAACTCTGAAGCTTTCTTT
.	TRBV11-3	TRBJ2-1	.	CASSLLVADEQFF	TGTGCCAGCAGCTTATTGGTAGCCGATGAGCAGTTCTTC
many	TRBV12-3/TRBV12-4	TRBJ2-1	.	CASSFLSRGVTSYNEQFF	TGTGCCAGCAGTTTTCTATCTCGGGGTGTCACATCCTACAATGAGCAGTTCTTC
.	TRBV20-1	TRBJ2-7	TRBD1	CSARGDRGSYEQYF	TGCAGTGCTAGGGGCGACAGGGGCTCCTACGAGCAGTACTTC
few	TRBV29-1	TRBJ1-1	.	CSLRGAGTEAFF	TGCAGCCTAAGAGGGGCGGGTACTGAAGCTTTCTTT
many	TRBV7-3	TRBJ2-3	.	CASSQGRGTQYF	TGTGCCAGCAGCCAAGGTCGGGGTACGCAGTATTTT
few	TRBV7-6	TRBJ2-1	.	CASSLSGTSHYNEQFF	TGTGCCAGCAGCCTATCCGGGACTTCTCATTACAATGAGCAGTTCTTC
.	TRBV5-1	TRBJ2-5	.	CASSWSINNPETQYF	TGCGCCAGCAGCTGGAGCATTAACAACCCAGAGACCCAGTACTTC
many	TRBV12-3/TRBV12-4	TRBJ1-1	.	CASRRLFSTEAFF	TGTGCCAGCAGGCGACTCTTCTCCACTGAAGCTTTCTTT
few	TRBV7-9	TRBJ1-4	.	CASSKEAAADKLFF	TGTGCCAGCAGCAAAGAGGCGGCCGCCGATAAACTGTTTTTT
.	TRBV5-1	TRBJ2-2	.	CASSTGARRTGELFF	TGCGCCAGCAGCACGGGGGCCCGGCGGACCGGGGAGCTGTTTTTT
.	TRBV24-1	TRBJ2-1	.	CATSDSGVDEQFF	TGTGCCACCAGTGATTCGGGGGTCGATGAGCAGTTCTTC
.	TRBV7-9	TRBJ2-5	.	CASSLRSMGTGTRYF	TGTGCCAGCAGCTTAAGATCGATGGGGACAGGGACTAGGTACTTC
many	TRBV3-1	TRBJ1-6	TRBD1	CASSLTGLASPLHF	TGTGCCAGCAGCCTGACAGGGCTGGCTTCACCCCTCCACTTT
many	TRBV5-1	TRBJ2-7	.	CASSTTDVYEQYF	TGCGCCAGCAGTACGACAGACGTATACGAGCAGTACTTC
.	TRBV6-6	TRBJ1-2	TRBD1	CASSSGGGYTF	TGTGCCAGCAGTTCAGGGGGCGGCTACACCTTC
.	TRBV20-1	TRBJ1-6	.	CSASSISSYNSPLHF	TGCAGTGCTTCGTCCATTTCCTCCTATAATTCACCCCTCCACTTT
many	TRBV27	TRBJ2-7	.	CASSFSGNPYEQYF	TGTGCCAGCAGTTTTTCAGGGAACCCCTACGAGCAGTACTTC
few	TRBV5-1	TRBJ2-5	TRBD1	CASRQAGGAETQYF	TGCGCCAGCAGACAAGCAGGGGGCGCGGAGACCCAGTACTTC
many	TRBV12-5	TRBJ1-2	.	CASGSETNYGYTF	TGTGCTAGTGGTTCGGAGACTAACTATGGCTACACCTTC
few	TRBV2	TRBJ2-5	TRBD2	CASSRLAEQETQYF	TGTGCCAGCAGTCGACTAGCGGAGCAAGAGACCCAGTACTTC
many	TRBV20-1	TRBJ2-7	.	CSATPGPSYEQYF	TGCAGTGCTACTCCTGGACCGAGCTACGAGCAGTACTTC
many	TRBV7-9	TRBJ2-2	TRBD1	CASSLRDRNTGELFF	TGTGCCAGCAGCCTCCGGGACAGGAACACCGGGGAGCTGTTTTTT
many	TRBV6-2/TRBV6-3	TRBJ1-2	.	CASSYVGRGYTF	TGTGCCAGCAGTTACGTCGGGAGAGGCTACACCTTC
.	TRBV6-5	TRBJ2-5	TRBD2	CASSYAGEETQYF	TGTGCCAGCAGTTACGCGGGAGAAGAGACCCAGTACTTC
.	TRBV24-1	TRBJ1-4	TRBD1	CATSDLTGKKLFF	TGTGCCACCAGTGACCTGACAGGGAAGAAACTGTTTTTT
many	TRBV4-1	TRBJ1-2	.	CASSQGGRGYGYTF	TGCGCCAGCAGCCAAGGGGGCAGGGGCTATGGCTACACCTTC
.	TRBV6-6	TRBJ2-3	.	CASREGRTDTQYF	TGTGCCAGCCGTGAGGGTCGCACAGATACGCAGTATTTT
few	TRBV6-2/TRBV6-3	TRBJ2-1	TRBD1	CASSYGTGGSDEQFF	TGTGCCAGCAGTTATGGGACAGGGGGTTCGGATGAGCAGTTCTTC
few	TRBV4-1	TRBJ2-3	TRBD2	CASSRSGGADTQYF	TGCGCCAGCAGCCGTAGCGGGGGAGCAGATACGCAGTATTTT
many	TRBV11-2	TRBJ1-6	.	CASSLIQSSYNSPLHF	TGTGCCAGCAGCCTTATACAGAGCTCCTATAATTCACCCCTCCACTTT
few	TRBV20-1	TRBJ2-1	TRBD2	CSAREGTTNEQFF	TGCAGTGCTAGAGAAGGGACTACCAATGAGCAGTTCTTC